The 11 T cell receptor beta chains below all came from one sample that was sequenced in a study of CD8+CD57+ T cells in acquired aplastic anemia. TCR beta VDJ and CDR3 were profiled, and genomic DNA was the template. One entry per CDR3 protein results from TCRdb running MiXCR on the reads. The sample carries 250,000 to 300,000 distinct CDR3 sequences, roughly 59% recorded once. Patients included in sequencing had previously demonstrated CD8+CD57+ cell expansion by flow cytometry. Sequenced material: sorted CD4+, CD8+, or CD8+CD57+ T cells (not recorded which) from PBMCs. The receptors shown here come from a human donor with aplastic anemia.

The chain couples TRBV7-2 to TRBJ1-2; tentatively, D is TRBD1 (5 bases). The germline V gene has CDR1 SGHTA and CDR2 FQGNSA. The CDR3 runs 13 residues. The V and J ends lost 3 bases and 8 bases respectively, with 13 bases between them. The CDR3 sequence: CASSLRQNMGYTF. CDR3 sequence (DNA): TGTGCCAGCAGCTTGCGACAGAATATGGGCTACACCTTC.

DNA of the CDR3: TGCAGTGCTAGCAAGGGGACAGATCAGCCCCAGCATTTT. Amino acid sequence: CSASKGTDQPQHF. The chain links TRBV20-1 to TRBJ1-5; TRBD1 agrees at 7 bases. Germline CDR1 is DFQATT and CDR2 is SNEGSKA (reference sequence). The V and J ends lost 3 bases and 5 bases, in that order; junction bases with no gene match: 4. CDR3 size: 13 residues.

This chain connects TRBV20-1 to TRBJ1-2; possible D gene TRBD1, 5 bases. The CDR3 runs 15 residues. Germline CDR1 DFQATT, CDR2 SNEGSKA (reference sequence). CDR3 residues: CSTKLARTNNDGYTF. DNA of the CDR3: TGCAGCACTAAATTGGCAAGGACAAACAACGATGGCTACACCTTC.

The CDR3 nucleotides read TGTGCCAGCAGCTTAGATCGGTTTGGGGCAGGCCAAGGTGGCTACACCTTC. Translated: CASSLDRFGAGQGGYTF. The chain has TRBV7-2 and TRBJ1-2, with D perhaps TRBD1 (5 bases). CDR3 length: 17 amino acids. V lost 1 base and J lost 7, with 22 bases in between. From germline, CDR1 is SGHTA and CDR2 FQGNSA.

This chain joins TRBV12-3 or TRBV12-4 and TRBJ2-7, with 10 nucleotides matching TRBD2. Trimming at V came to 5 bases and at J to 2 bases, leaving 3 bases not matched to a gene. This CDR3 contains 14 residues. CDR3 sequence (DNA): TGTGCCAGCAGTCGAGCGGGGGGGACCTACGAGCAGTACTTC. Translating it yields CASSRAGGTYEQYF.

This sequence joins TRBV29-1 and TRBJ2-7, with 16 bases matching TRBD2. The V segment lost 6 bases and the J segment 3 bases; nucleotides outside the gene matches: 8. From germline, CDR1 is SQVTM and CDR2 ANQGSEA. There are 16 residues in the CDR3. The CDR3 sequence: CSVAGTSGGGVYEQYF. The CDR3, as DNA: TGCAGCGTCGCCGGGACTAGCGGGGGGGGGGTCTACGAGCAGTACTTC.

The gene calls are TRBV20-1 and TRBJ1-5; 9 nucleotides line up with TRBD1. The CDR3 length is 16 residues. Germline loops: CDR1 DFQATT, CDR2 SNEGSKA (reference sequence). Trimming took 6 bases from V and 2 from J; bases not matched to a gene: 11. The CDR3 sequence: CSARRDRVEGNQPQHF. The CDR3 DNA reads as TGCAGTGCCCGCCGGGACAGGGTCGAGGGCAATCAGCCCCAGCATTTT.

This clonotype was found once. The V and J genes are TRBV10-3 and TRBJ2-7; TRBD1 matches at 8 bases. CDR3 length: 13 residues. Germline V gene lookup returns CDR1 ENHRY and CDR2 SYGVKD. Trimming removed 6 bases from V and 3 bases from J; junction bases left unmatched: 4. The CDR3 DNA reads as TGTGCCATCAGGCTTGGGACAGGCTACGAGCAGTACTTC. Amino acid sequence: CAIRLGTGYEQYF.

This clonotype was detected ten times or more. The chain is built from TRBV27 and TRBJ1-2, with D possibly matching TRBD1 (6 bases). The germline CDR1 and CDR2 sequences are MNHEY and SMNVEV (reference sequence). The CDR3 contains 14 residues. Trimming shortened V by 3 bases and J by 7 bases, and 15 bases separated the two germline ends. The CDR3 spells CASSFANRAGGYTF. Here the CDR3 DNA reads TGTGCCAGCAGTTTTGCCAACAGGGCGGGTGGCTACACCTTC.

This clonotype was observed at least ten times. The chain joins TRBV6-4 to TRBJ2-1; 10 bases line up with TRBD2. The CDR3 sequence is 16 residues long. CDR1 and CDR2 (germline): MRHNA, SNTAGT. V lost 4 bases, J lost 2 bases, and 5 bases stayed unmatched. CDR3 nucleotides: TGTGCCAGCAGTGGCGATAGCGGGGGGCCCTACAATGAGCAGTTCTTC. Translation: CASSGDSGGPYNEQFF.

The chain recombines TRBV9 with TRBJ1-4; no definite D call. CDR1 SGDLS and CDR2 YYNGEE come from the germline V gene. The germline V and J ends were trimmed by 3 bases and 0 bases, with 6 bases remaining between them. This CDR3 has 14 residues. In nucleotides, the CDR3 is TGTGCCAGCAGCGGAAGGTCAACTAATGAAAAACTGTTTTTT. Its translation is CASSGRSTNEKLFF.